A single sample gave rise to the 17 T cell receptor beta chains below, sequenced in a study of blood T cell repertoires in COVID-19. Profiling relied on immunoSEQ multiplex PCR, and the TCRdb table lists in-frame clones only, not all of them. The sample lists under 150,000 clones; approximately 85% were seen once. The specimen was peripheral blood. The receptor source for this set is a human donor in a cohort sampled during active COVID-19.

This chain uses TRBV30 with TRBJ2-7; D is possibly TRBD1 (6 bases). This CDR3 comprises 13 residues. Trimming left V 5 bases short and J 6 bases short, with 17 bases between. CDR1 GTSNPN and CDR2 SVGIG come from the germline V gene (reference sequence). As DNA, the CDR3 is TGTGCCTGGGGTTCAACAGGGCCCACCGAGCAGTACTTC. Its translation: CAWGSTGPTEQYF.

The chain joins TRBV5-1 to TRBJ1-2; D call uncertain. The CDR3 has 14 residues. Germline loops: CDR1 SGHRS, CDR2 YFSETQ. Trimming stripped 3 bases from V and 4 bases from J, with 13 bases between. For the CDR3, the DNA is TGCGCCAGCAGCTCGGAAACAGTAGGCTATGGCTACACCTTC. Its translation: CASSSETVGYGYTF. The full variable domain, rest sourced from reference TRBV5-1 and TRBJ1-2, is KAGVTQTPRYLIKTRGQQVTLSCSPISGHRSVSWYQQTPGQGLQFLFEYFSETQRNKGNFPGRFSGRQFSNSRSEMNVSTLELGDSALYLCASSSETVGYGYTFGSGTRLTVV.

This rearrangement joins TRBV4-3 to TRBJ1-2, with TRBD1 as a possible D gene (6 bases). Trimming stripped 3 bases from V and 8 bases from J, with 22 bases between. The CDR3 has 16 amino acids. Germline CDR1 is LGHNA and CDR2 is YSLEER. Written as DNA, the CDR3 is TGCGCCAGCAGCCAGACCCTAGAAGGGGGAGTGAGGGGCTACACCTTC. Encoded protein: CASSQTLEGGVRGYTF.

The chain uses TRBV5-4 and TRBJ2-3, with 8 bases that match TRBD2. The CDR3 extends over 17 amino acids. Germline CDR1 reads SGHNT; CDR2 reads YYREEE (reference sequence). The V gene end was trimmed by 4 bases and the J gene end by 2 bases; junction bases not matched to a gene: 12. In DNA, the CDR3 is TGTGCCAGCAGCGGAGAGGGAGCGGGAGAGACCACAGATACGCAGTATTTT. This codes for CASSGEGAGETTDTQYF.

The chain couples TRBV7-2 to TRBJ1-2; 10 bases fit TRBD1. V lost 3 bases and J lost 8; bases outside the gene matches: 12. CDR1 is SGHTA, CDR2 FQGNSA, per germline. This CDR3 comprises 16 residues. CDR3 sequence: CASSLSGPGQGDGYTF. The CDR3 region has the DNA TGTGCCAGCAGCTTGTCCGGCCCTGGACAGGGGGACGGCTACACCTTC. Full variable domain (rest looked up from reference TRBV7-2 and TRBJ1-2): GAGVSQSPSNKVTEKGKDVELRCDPISGHTALYWYRQSLGQGLEFLIYFQGNSAPDKSGLPSDRFSAERTGGSVSTLTIQRTQQEDSAVYLCASSLSGPGQGDGYTFGSGTRLTVV.

The chain has TRBV23-1 and TRBJ2-7; 7 bases align to TRBD2. TRBV23-1 has ORF status, its function being uncertain. V trimming: 0 bases; J trimming: 11 bases; junction bases outside the gene matches: 7. The CDR3 contains 13 residues. The CDR3 spells CASSQSGGETEYV. CDR3 nucleotide sequence: TGCGCCAGCAGTCAATCGGGGGGGGAAACTGAGTACGTC.

The V gene is TRBV11-3, the J gene TRBJ2-3; perhaps TRBD2 as D (6 bases). The germline CDR1 and CDR2 sequences are SGHNT and YENEEA. V gave up 3 bases and J gave up 2 bases, with 15 bases separating them. The CDR3 consists of 16 residues. The CDR3 reads CASSFRGTQVTDTQYF. DNA of the CDR3: TGTGCCAGCAGCTTCCGCGGGACTCAAGTCACAGATACGCAGTATTTT.

The rearrangement links TRBV9 to TRBJ2-3; TRBD1 might be the D (6 bases). Trimming took off 1 base at V and 3 bases at J, with 9 bases between the two ends. The CDR3 totals 14 residues. CDR1 and CDR2 from the germline V gene are SGDLS and YYNGEE. CDR3 region: CASSVLDRTDTQYF. CDR3 nucleotides: TGTGCCAGCAGCGTATTGGACAGAACAGATACGCAGTATTTT.

This clone came up a few times. The chain joins TRBV2 to TRBJ2-1; perhaps TRBD2 as D (5 bases). The CDR3 extends over 14 amino acids. V was pared by 0 bases and J by 9 bases, with 12 bases between. Germline CDR1 and CDR2: SNHLY and FYNNEI. The CDR3 region is CASSEAWERVEQFF. The CDR3 nucleotides read TGTGCCAGCAGTGAAGCGTGGGAGAGGGTTGAGCAGTTCTTC. Complete variable domain (other parts from reference TRBV2 and TRBJ2-1): EPEVTQTPSHQVTQMGQEVILRCVPISNHLYFYWYRQILGQKVEFLVSFYNNEISEKSEIFDDQFSVERPDGSNFTLKIRSTKLEDSAMYFCASSEAWERVEQFFGPGTRLTVL.

The V and J genes are TRBV12-5 and TRBJ1-2; maybe TRBD1 (5 bases). Germline V lookup: CDR1 LGHNT, CDR2 FRNRAP. Trimming removed 3 bases from V and 4 bases from J, with 9 bases in between. CDR3 length: 13 amino acids. The CDR3 is CASGFGGTYGYTF. In DNA, the CDR3 is TGTGCTAGTGGTTTCGGGGGTACCTATGGCTACACCTTC.

Comment on this clone: Distinct nucleotide sequences in the sample also encode this CDR3. The genes are TRBV6-2 or TRBV6-3 and TRBJ2-7; D remains unclear. V lost 4 bases to trimming and J lost 6 bases, with 10 bases between them. In germline, CDR1 is MNHEY, CDR2 SVGEGT. The CDR3 has 12 residues. CDR3 coding DNA: TGTGCCAGCAGTTCTTTCCCGGGCGAGCAGTACGTC. Residues: CASSSFPGEQYV.

J is TRBJ2-7 and V is TRBV4-3, with 11 bases fitting TRBD2. Germline assignment: CDR1 LGHNA and CDR2 YSLEER. V gave up 0 bases and J gave up 2 bases; unmatched junction bases: 18. This CDR3 is 21 amino acids long. The CDR3: CASSQDSAGLAALTGPYEQYV. As DNA, the CDR3 is TGCGCCAGCAGCCAAGATTCGGCGGGACTAGCGGCCCTTACGGGCCCCTACGAGCAGTACGTC.

The chain carries TRBV30 and TRBJ2-7, with D possibly being TRBD1 (5 bases). Germline CDR1 GTSNPN, CDR2 SVGIG (reference sequence). V gave up 1 base and J gave up 0 bases, with 7 bases separating them. The CDR3 is 13 residues long. The CDR3 sequence is CAWSGGTSYEQYV. The DNA for the CDR3 is TGTGCCTGGAGTGGGGGCACCTCCTACGAGCAGTACGTC.

The chain carries TRBV19 and TRBJ1-2; D is unclear. Germline V CDR1 and CDR2: LNHDA, SQIVND (reference sequence). Trimming removed 0 bases at V and 4 bases at J, with 9 bases between. The CDR3 has 14 residues. CDR3 region: CASSIDREVYGYTF. For the CDR3, the DNA is TGTGCCAGTAGTATAGATCGGGAGGTCTATGGCTACACCTTC.

The rearrangement uses TRBV4-2 and TRBJ2-5; possibly TRBD2 for D (6 bases). Per germline, CDR1 LGHNA and CDR2 YNFKEQ. V was trimmed by 1 base and J by 5 bases, leaving 14 bases between them. The CDR3 contains 15 residues. Here the CDR3 reads CASSQVSQAGETQYF. The DNA of the CDR3 is TGTGCCAGCAGCCAAGTATCCCAAGCGGGTGAGACCCAGTACTTC.

The rearrangement uses TRBV19 and TRBJ1-1; a weak D match, TRBD1 (5 bases). CDR3 length: 16 amino acids. Germline lookup yields CDR1 LNHDA and CDR2 SQIVND (reference sequence). The V end was cut by 4 bases, the J end by 2 bases, with 17 bases between. The CDR3 DNA is TGTGCCAGTAGTACCTATCCGACAGAAGTCAACACTGAAGCTTTCTTT. It codes for CASSTYPTEVNTEAFF.

This clone has a single count. V gene TRBV19 combines with J gene TRBJ1-4, with TRBD1 as a possible D gene (5 bases). Germline loops: CDR1 LNHDA, CDR2 SQIVND (reference sequence). V lost 3 bases, J lost 6 bases, and 11 bases lay in between. The CDR3 extends over 14 amino acids. CDR3 DNA: TGTGCCAGTAGTATGGGGCAGGGCTATGAAAAACTGTTTTTT. The encoded protein is CASSMGQGYEKLFF.